This T cell receptor beta chain appears in the sequencing data of a study of blood T cells in healthy people across ages. The authors ran a second PCR of about 7 to 12 cycles using a sample-barcoded 5' primer and a J-beta primer mix. One entry per CDR3 protein results from TCRdb running MiXCR on the 5' RACE reads. Altogether 800,000 to 950,000 distinct CDR3 sequences are present, almost 30% being singletons, with the ten largest covering approximately 10%. Looked up from germline, CDR1 is SGHKS and CDR2 is YYEKEE (reference sequence). The length of the CDR3 is 14 residues. Losses at the gene ends were 4 bases for V and 3 bases for J; bases not matched to a gene: 6. This same sample was also part of a study on T cells of mothers and their children.

The chain recombines TRBV5-5 with TRBJ2-5; TRBD1 aligns across 7 bases. This TCR was sampled from a woman in her thirties or forties in good health. The specimen sequenced was blood. Here the CDR3 DNA reads TGTGCCAGCAGCCATCCGACAGGGAAAGAGACCCAGTACTTC. Translation: CASSHPTGKETQYF.